Each of the 27 T cell receptor beta chains below was sequenced from the same sample in a study of cytomegalovirus exposure and HLA in healthy donors. It was with 60 Vbeta and 13 Jbeta primers that the PCR ran. Sequencing was performed with immunoSEQ multiplex PCR; in TCRdb, only in-frame clones are kept and a portion is missing. The sample contains about 190,000 clones, just under 75% of which appear only once. Source material: PBMCs. These receptor sequences come from a young woman in good health and CMV-seropositive.

This sequence joins TRBV15 and TRBJ2-2; 7 bases agree with TRBD1. The CDR3 sequence is 15 residues long. The germline V gene encodes CDR1 LNHNV and CDR2 YYDKDF (reference sequence). V lost 3 bases to trimming and J lost 6 bases; unmatched junction nucleotides: 7. CDR3 amino acids: CATSSDPTGAGELFF. The CDR3 DNA is TGTGCCACCAGCAGTGACCCTACAGGGGCCGGGGAGCTGTTTTTT.

The V call is TRBV29-1, the J call TRBJ2-5; D is perhaps TRBD2 (5 bases). The V end lost 1 base, the J end lost 4 bases, and 16 bases lay between the germline ends. CDR1 is SQVTM, CDR2 ANQGSEA, per germline. CDR3 length equals 15 residues. CDR3 sequence reads: CSVEVRGQGGETQYF. CDR3 nucleotide sequence: TGCAGCGTTGAAGTTCGCGGGCAAGGAGGAGAGACCCAGTACTTC.

The V gene is TRBV28, the J gene TRBJ2-4, with TRBD1 matching over 8 bases. CDR3 length: 14 amino acids. V shed 7 bases and J 6 bases; nucleotides not matched to a gene: 8. CDR1 is MDHEN, CDR2 SYDVKM, per germline. CDR3 bases: TGTGCCAGCATCAAAACAGGGGGAGGAAACATTCAGTACTTC. This codes for CASIKTGGGNIQYF.

DNA for the CDR3: TGTGCCAGCAGTTACGACAGGGGATTGAACACTGAAGCTTTCTTT. This gives the protein CASSYDRGLNTEAFF. This chain links TRBV11-2 with TRBJ1-1; 8 nucleotides match TRBD1. Germline V gene data show CDR1 as SGHAT and CDR2 as FQNNGV. Trimming took 6 bases from V and 0 from J; bases not matched to a gene: 6. The CDR3 is 15 residues long.

The V gene is TRBV5-8, the J gene TRBJ1-1; unclear D gene. This CDR3 contains 13 residues. Between the trimmed V and J ends, which lost 6 bases and 0 bases, there was a span of 9 bases. Germline V gene lookup returns CDR1 SGHTS and CDR2 YDEGEE. For the CDR3, the DNA is TGTGCCAGCACTCTAGCCATGAACACTGAAGCTTTCTTT. This sequence encodes CASTLAMNTEAFF.

This rearrangement joins TRBV27 to TRBJ2-5; possible D gene TRBD2, 5 bases. Germline values: CDR1 MNHEY, CDR2 SMNVEV (reference sequence). This CDR3 has 13 amino acids. Trimming stripped 8 bases from V and 5 bases from J, with 15 bases between. CDR3 sequence (DNA): TGTGCCAGCGGTAGGCTAGCCGGGGAGACCCAGTACTTC. This sequence encodes CASGRLAGETQYF.

The chain joins TRBV7-2 to TRBJ2-7, with a weak D call TRBD1 (5 bases). Germline V gene data show CDR1 as SGHTA and CDR2 as FQGNSA. V lost 2 bases, J lost 6 bases, and 14 bases lay in between. The length of the CDR3 is 14 residues. CDR3 amino acids: CASSLQGTALEQYF. The CDR3 coding sequence is TGTGCCAGCAGCTTACAGGGTACGGCTCTCGAGCAGTACTTC.

In its sample, this clone was seen once. The chain is built from TRBV19 and TRBJ1-1; D is undetermined. The CDR3 has 14 amino acids. Trimming left V 4 bases short and J 1 base short, with 10 bases between. Germline CDR1 and CDR2: LNHDA and SQIVND (reference sequence). Here the CDR3 DNA reads TGTGCCAGTAGTAAGGACTCCGAGAACACTGAAGCTTTCTTT. Translation gives CASSKDSENTEAFF. The full variable domain, with the rest looked up from reference TRBV19 and TRBJ1-1, is DGGITQSPKYLFRKEGQNVTLSCEQNLNHDAMYWYRQDPGQGLRLIYYSQIVNDFQKGDIAEGYSVSREKKESFPLTVTSAQKNPTAFYLCASSKDSENTEAFFGQGTRLTVV.

This clone was seen a few times. The junction departs from germline at one end; a sequencing error may be responsible. The chain is built from TRBV27 and TRBJ1-4; D gene ambiguous. From germline, CDR1 is MNHEY and CDR2 SMNVEV (reference sequence). There are 15 residues in the CDR3. Here the CDR3 reads CATSRRRESNEKLFF. The CDR3 nucleotides are TGTGCCACCAGTCGGCGGCGGGAATCTAATGAAAAACTGTTTTTT.

The chain recombines TRBV7-9 with TRBJ2-3; a weak D match, TRBD1 (6 bases). Trimming pared 5 bases from V and 3 bases from J, leaving 12 bases between. Germline V lookup: CDR1 SEHNR, CDR2 FQNEAQ (reference sequence). The CDR3 runs to 14 residues. The CDR3 region has the DNA TGTGCCAGCAGCCCCTGGACAGCGACAGATACGCAGTATTTT. Protein sequence: CASSPWTATDTQYF.

The chain has TRBV5-5 and TRBJ2-2, with D perhaps TRBD1 (5 bases). The CDR3 loop spans 13 amino acids. The V end lost 0 bases, the J end lost 6 bases, and 6 bases lay between the germline ends. The germline gives CDR1 SGHKS, CDR2 YYEKEE (reference sequence). The CDR3 DNA reads as TGTGCCAGCAGCTTGGTGGGGCCCGGGGAGCTGTTTTTT. Protein sequence: CASSLVGPGELFF.

In nucleotides, the CDR3 is TGTGCCAGCAGCTTTGGGGACAGGGGGCGAGGCTACACCTTC. Amino acid sequence: CASSFGDRGRGYTF. V is TRBV5-6 and J is TRBJ1-2; 12 nucleotides agree with TRBD1. Trimming removed 2 bases from V and 8 bases from J; junction bases left unmatched: 4. The germline V gene has CDR1 SGHDT and CDR2 YYEEEE. The CDR3 totals 14 residues.

The chain has TRBV29-1 and TRBJ1-2, with 8 bases identical to TRBD1. J was trimmed by 6 bases and V by 0 bases; bases with no gene match: 6. This CDR3 region has 14 residues. Looked up from germline, CDR1 is SQVTM and CDR2 is ANQGSEA. The CDR3 sequence: CSVEEGQGANGYTF. CDR3 nucleotide sequence: TGCAGCGTTGAAGAAGGACAGGGCGCCAATGGCTACACCTTC.

This clone was detected only a few times. In nucleotides, the CDR3 is TGTGCCAGCTCACCACGCGGGGAAGGAGGCTACACCTTC. Its protein is CASSPRGEGGYTF. This chain connects TRBV18 to TRBJ1-2; no firm D call. Trimming left V 1 base short and J 8 bases short, with 11 bases between. CDR1 and CDR2 (germline): KGHSH, LQKENI. The CDR3 is 13 amino acids.

This chain connects TRBV2 to TRBJ1-2; 11 bases agree with TRBD1. This CDR3 contains 15 residues. Germline loops: CDR1 SNHLY, CDR2 FYNNEI. Trimming at V came to 6 bases and at J to 3 bases, leaving 6 bases not matched to a gene. The chain's CDR3 is CASRGQGGKDYGYTF. The DNA for the CDR3 is TGTGCCAGCAGGGGACAGGGGGGGAAGGACTATGGCTACACCTTC.

The chain couples TRBV27 to TRBJ2-1; possibly TRBD2 for D (5 bases). Germline V gene lookup returns CDR1 MNHEY and CDR2 SMNVEV (reference sequence). Trimming removed 5 bases from V and 8 bases from J, with 13 bases in between. The CDR3 consists of 13 residues. The CDR3 loop reads CASSPPMRDEQFF. The CDR3 DNA reads as TGTGCCAGCAGTCCACCTATGAGGGATGAGCAGTTCTTC.

This chain uses TRBV2 with TRBJ1-4; 8 bases line up with TRBD1. The CDR3 is 14 amino acids. V lost 5 bases and J lost 8; bases outside the gene matches: 7. Germline loops: CDR1 SNHLY, CDR2 FYNNEI. The CDR3 DNA reads as TGTGCCAGCAGTTTCCAGGGGGCGCGGGAAAAACTGTTTTTT. Translation gives CASSFQGAREKLFF.

CDR3: CASTPSGTSGDEQYF. In DNA, the CDR3 is TGTGCCAGCACACCCTCCGGGACTAGCGGGGACGAGCAGTACTTC. The chain combines TRBV6-5 with TRBJ2-7; 13 nucleotides match TRBD2. This CDR3 has 15 amino acids. The germline V gene encodes CDR1 MNHEY and CDR2 SVGAGI. Trimming removed 7 bases from V and 5 bases from J; junction bases left unmatched: 8.

The J gene is TRBJ2-3, the V gene TRBV5-6; 8 bases are a match to TRBD2. There are 16 residues in the CDR3. Germline V lookup: CDR1 SGHDT, CDR2 YYEEEE. The junction had 8 bases not matched to a gene; V was cut back by 5 bases and J by 0 bases. CDR3 coding DNA: TGTGCCAGCAGGGCCGTAGCGGGAACTAGCACAGATACGCAGTATTTT. Residues: CASRAVAGTSTDTQYF.

The gene calls are TRBV5-1 and TRBJ2-5; 8 bases agree with TRBD1. Trimming took 0 bases from V and 2 from J; bases not matched to a gene: 6. The germline V gene has CDR1 SGHRS and CDR2 YFSETQ. CDR3 length equals 16 residues. CDR3 DNA sequence: TGCGCCAGCAGCTTGGACGGGACAGGAATACAAGAGACCCAGTACTTC. It is translated as CASSLDGTGIQETQYF.

The CDR3 DNA reads TGCGCCAGCAGCCCGGGACAGGGGGCCGACGAGCAGTACTTC. Translating it yields CASSPGQGADEQYF. The chain is built from TRBV5-1 and TRBJ2-7, with 12 bases matching TRBD1. Germline CDR1 is SGHRS and CDR2 is YFSETQ. V was pared by 4 bases and J by 5 bases, with 4 bases of the junction left unmatched. The CDR3 runs 14 residues.

The rearrangement joins TRBV28 to TRBJ2-7; 9 bases are shared with TRBD1. The germline V gene has CDR1 MDHEN and CDR2 SYDVKM. Losses at the gene ends were 4 bases for V and 3 bases for J; bases not matched to a gene: 7. This CDR3 is 15 amino acids long. The CDR3 DNA follows: TGTGCCAGCAGTTCCCTCGGACAGGGGAGCTACGAGCAGTACTTC. Its protein is CASSSLGQGSYEQYF.

This chain uses TRBV6-6 with TRBJ2-3; possibly TRBD2 for D (6 bases). Germline V gene data show CDR1 as MNHNY and CDR2 as SVGAGI (reference sequence). The V gene lost 10 bases and the J gene lost 9 bases, with 26 bases spanning the gap. CDR3 size: 15 residues. CDR3 nucleotide sequence: TGTGCCACCTGGGACCCGGGACTCCGGGGCGAGACGCAGTATTTT. The encoded protein is CATWDPGLRGETQYF.

Remarks on this clone: At one end, the junction sequence differs from germline, possibly due to a read error. Distinct nucleotide sequences in the sample also encode this CDR3. This chain connects TRBV5-4 to TRBJ1-1; 8 nucleotides match TRBD1. This CDR3 has 14 amino acids. Germline CDR1 and CDR2: SGHNT and YYREEE (reference sequence). This CDR3 reads CASSFRGQETEAFF. Written as DNA, the CDR3 is TGTGCCAGCAGCTTTCGGGGACAGGAGACTGAGGCTTTCTTT. Variable domain in full (rest from reference TRBV5-4 and TRBJ1-1): ETGVTQSPTHLIKTRGQQVTLRCSSQSGHNTVSWYQQALGQGPQFIFQYYREEENGRGNFPPRFSGLQFPNYSSELNVNALELDDSALYLCASSFRGQETEAFFGQGTRLTVV.

A few counts support this clone. The rearrangement joins TRBV5-1 to TRBJ2-2; D unclear. The CDR3 consists of 12 residues. The V gene lost 4 bases and the J gene lost 1 base, with 2 bases spanning the gap. Germline V gene lookup returns CDR1 SGHRS and CDR2 YFSETQ. The CDR3 bases are TGCGCCAGCAGCCTGAACACCGGGGAGCTGTTTTTT. Translating it yields CASSLNTGELFF. The variable domain in full, with the rest retrieved from reference TRBV5-1 and TRBJ2-2, is KAGVTQTPRYLIKTRGQQVTLSCSPISGHRSVSWYQQTPGQGLQFLFEYFSETQRNKGNFPGRFSGRQFSNSRSEMNVSTLELGDSALYLCASSLNTGELFFGEGSRLTVL.

This chain links TRBV19 with TRBJ2-2; unclear D gene. With 3 bases removed from V and 6 bases from J, the gap between germline ends came to 17 bases. CDR1 is LNHDA, CDR2 SQIVND, per germline (reference sequence). This CDR3 is built from 16 residues. Here the CDR3 DNA reads TGTGCCAGTAGTATCCCGAGTCCTAGTATGGCCGGGGAGCTGTTTTTT. Amino acid sequence: CASSIPSPSMAGELFF.

This clone was counted between two and nine times. The rearrangement joins TRBV19 to TRBJ1-1; TRBD1 agrees at 7 bases. This CDR3 is built from 16 residues. Trimming at V came to 4 bases and at J to 1 base, leaving 9 bases not matched to a gene. Germline CDR1 LNHDA, CDR2 SQIVND (reference sequence). The CDR3 loop reads CASSTSPTGTNTEAFF. CDR3 nucleotides: TGTGCCAGTAGTACTTCGCCGACAGGGACGAACACTGAAGCTTTCTTT.